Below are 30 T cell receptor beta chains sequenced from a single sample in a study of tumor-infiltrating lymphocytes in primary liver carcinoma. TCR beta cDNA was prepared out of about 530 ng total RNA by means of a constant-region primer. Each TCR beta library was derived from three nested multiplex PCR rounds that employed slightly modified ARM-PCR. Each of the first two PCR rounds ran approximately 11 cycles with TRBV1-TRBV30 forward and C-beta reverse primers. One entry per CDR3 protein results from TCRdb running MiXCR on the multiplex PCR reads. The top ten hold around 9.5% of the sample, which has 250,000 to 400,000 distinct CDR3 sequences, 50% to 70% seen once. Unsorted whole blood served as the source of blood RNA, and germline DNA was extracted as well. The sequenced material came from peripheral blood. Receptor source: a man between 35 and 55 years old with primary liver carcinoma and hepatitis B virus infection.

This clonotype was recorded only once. The CDR3 nucleotides are TGCAGCGTTGGGCAGGCTGGGGCCAACGTCCTGACTTTC. Translated: CSVGQAGANVLTF. The rearrangement joins TRBV29-1 to TRBJ2-6, with D unresolved. This CDR3 is 13 amino acids long. The V end was cut by 4 bases, the J end by 2 bases, with 6 bases between. Germline CDR1 SQVTM, CDR2 ANQGSEA.

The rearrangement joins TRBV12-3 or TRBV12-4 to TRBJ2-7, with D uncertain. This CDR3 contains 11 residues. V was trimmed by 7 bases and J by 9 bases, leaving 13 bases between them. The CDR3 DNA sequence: TGTGCCAGCATGTCGGCCACGAGGCAGTACTTC. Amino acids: CASMSATRQYF.

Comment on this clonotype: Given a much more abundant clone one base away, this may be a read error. CDR3 nucleotide sequence: TGCGCCAACAGCCCGACCGGGACGTATGGCTACACCTTC. Amino acids: CANSPTGTYGYTF. The V and J genes are TRBV4-1 and TRBJ1-2; D may be TRBD1 (5 bases). CDR3 size: 13 residues. Germline V gene data show CDR1 as MGHRA and CDR2 as YSYEKL.

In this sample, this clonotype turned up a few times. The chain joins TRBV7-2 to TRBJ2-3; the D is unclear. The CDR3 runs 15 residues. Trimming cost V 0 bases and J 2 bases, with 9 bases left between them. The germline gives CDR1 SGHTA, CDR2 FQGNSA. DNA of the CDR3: TGTGCCAGCAGCTTAGCCCGCTCGAACACAGATACGCAGTATTTT. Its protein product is CASSLARSNTDTQYF.

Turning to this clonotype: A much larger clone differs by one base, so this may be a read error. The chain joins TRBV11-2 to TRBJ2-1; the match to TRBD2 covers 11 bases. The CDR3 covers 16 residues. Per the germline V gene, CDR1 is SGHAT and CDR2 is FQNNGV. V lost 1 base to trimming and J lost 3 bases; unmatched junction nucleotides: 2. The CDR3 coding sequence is TGTGCCAGCAGCTTAGTTGGGACTAGCGGCTACAATGAGCAGTTCTTC. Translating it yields CASSLVGTSGYNEQFF.

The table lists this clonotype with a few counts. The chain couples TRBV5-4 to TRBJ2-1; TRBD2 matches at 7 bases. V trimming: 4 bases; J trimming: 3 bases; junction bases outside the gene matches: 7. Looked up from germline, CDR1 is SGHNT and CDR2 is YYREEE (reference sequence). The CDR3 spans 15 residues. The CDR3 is CASSRTSGIYNEQFF. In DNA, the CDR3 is TGTGCCAGCAGCAGGACTAGTGGGATCTACAATGAGCAGTTCTTC. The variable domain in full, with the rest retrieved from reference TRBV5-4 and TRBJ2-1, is ETGVTQSPTHLIKTRGQQVTLRCSSQSGHNTVSWYQQALGQGPQFIFQYYREEENGRGNFPPRFSGLQFPNYSSELNVNALELDDSALYLCASSRTSGIYNEQFFGPGTRLTVL.

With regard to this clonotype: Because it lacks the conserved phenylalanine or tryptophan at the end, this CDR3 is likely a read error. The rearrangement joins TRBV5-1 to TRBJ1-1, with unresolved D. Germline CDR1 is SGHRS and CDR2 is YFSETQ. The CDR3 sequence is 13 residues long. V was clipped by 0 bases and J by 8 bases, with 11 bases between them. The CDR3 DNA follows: TGCGCCAGCAGCTTGGCCCGACCGGGGGAAGCTTTCTCT. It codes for CASSLARPGEAFS.

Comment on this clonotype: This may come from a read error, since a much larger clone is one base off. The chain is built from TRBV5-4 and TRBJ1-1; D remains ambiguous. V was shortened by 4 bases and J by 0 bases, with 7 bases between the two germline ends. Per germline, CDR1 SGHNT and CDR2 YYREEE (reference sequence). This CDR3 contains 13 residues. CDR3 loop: CASSDTVNTEAFF. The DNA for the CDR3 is TGTGCCAGCAGCGACACAGTGAACACTGAAGCTTTCTTT.

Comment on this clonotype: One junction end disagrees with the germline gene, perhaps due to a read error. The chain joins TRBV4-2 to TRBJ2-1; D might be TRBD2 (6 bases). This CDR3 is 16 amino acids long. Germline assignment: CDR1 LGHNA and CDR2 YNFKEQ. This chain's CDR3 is CTSSRHSGDSYNEQFF. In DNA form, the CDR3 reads TGTACCAGTAGCCGACATAGCGGAGATTCCTACAATGAGCAGTTCTTC.

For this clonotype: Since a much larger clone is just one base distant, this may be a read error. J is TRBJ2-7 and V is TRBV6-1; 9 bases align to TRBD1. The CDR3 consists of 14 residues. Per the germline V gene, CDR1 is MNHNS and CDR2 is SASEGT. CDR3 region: CTTNRGPPLYEQYF. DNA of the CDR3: TGTACCACGAACAGGGGGCCACCACTCTACGAGCAGTACTTC.

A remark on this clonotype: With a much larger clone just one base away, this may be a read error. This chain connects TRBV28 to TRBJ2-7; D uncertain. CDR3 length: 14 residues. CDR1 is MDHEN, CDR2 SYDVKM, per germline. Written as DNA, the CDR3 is TGTGCCAGCAGCCTGGTTAGCCACTCCTACGACCAGTACTTC. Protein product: CASSLVSHSYDQYF. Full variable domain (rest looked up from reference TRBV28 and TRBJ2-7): DVKVTQSSRYLVKRTGEKVFLECVQDMDHENMFWYRQDPGLGLRLIYFSYDVKMKEKGDIPEGYSVSREKKERFSLILESASTNQTSMYLCASSLVSHSYDQYFGPGTRLTVT.

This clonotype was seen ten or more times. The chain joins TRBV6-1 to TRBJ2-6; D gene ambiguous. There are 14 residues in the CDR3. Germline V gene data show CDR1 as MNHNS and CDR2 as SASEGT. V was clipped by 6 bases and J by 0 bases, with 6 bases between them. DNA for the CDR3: TGTGCCAGCAGGCAGGACTCTGGGGCCAACGTCCTGACTTTC. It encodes CASRQDSGANVLTF.

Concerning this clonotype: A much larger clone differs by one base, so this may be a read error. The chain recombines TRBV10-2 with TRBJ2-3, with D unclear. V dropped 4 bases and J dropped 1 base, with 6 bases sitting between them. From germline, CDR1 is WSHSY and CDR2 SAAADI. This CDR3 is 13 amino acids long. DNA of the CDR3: TGCGCCAGCAGTGTGCAGTGCACAGATACGCAGTATTTT. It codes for CASSVQCTDTQYF.

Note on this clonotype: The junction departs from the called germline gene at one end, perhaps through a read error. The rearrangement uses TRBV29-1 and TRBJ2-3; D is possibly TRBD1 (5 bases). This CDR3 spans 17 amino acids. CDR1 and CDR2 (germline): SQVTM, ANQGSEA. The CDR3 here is CNVALPLRRQNGDMQYF. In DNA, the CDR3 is TGCAACGTTGCCCTCCCACTCCGTCGACAGAATGGAGATATGCAGTATTTT.

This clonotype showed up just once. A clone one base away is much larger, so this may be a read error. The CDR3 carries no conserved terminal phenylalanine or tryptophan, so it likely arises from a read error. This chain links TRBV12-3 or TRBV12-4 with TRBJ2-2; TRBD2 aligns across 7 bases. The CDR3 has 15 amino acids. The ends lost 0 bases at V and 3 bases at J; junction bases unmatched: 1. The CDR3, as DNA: TGTGCCAGCAGTTTAGCTGGGAGGGACACCGGGGAGCTGTTTTCT. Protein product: CASSLAGRDTGELFS.

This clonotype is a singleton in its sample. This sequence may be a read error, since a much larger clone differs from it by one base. DNA of the CDR3: TGTGCCAGCAGTCTGGACAGGCCCGAGGGGGTCGGGGAGCTGTTTTTT. Translation: CASSLDRPEGVGELFF. The genes are TRBV12-3 or TRBV12-4 and TRBJ2-2; 7 nucleotides align to TRBD1. The CDR3 extends over 16 amino acids. The trim removed 5 bases at V and 7 bases at J, leaving 13 bases unmatched.

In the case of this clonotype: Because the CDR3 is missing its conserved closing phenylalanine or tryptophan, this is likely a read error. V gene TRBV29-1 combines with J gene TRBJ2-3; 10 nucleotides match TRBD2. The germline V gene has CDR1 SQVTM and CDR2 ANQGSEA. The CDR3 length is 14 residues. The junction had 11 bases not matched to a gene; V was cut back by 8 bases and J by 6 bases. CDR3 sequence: CSFVAGGSGDTQYL. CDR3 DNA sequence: TGCAGCTTCGTAGCGGGAGGTAGTGGTGATACGCAGTATCTA.

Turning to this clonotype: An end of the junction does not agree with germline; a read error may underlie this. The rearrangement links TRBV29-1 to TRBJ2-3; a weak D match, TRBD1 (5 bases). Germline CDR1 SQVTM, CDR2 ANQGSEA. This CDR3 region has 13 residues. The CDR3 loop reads CSAAAQPTDAQYF. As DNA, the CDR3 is TGCAGCGCCGCCGCGCAACCGACAGATGCGCAGTATTTT.

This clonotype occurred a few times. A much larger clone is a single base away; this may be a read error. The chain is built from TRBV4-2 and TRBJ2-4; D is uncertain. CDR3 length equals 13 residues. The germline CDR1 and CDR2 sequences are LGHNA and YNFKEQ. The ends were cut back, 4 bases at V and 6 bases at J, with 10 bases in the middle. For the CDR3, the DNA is TGTGCCAGCAGCCCAACATGGGTAAACATTCAGTACTTC. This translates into CASSPTWVNIQYF.

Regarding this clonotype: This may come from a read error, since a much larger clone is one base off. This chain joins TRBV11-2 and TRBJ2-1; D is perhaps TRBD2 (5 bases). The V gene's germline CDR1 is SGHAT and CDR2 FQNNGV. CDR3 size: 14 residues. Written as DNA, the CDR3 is TGTACCAGCAGCTTCTGGACTGTGCTAGGCGAGCAGTTCTTC. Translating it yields CTSSFWTVLGEQFF.

The CDR3 DNA is TGCGCCAGCAGCTTGGGACATTCTAACTATGGCTACACCTTC. It yields the protein CASSLGHSNYGYTF. The J gene is TRBJ1-2, the V gene TRBV5-1; unclear D gene. This CDR3 has 14 residues. CDR1 is SGHRS and CDR2 is YFSETQ in the germline V gene. V was clipped by 0 bases and J by 0 bases, with 6 bases between them.

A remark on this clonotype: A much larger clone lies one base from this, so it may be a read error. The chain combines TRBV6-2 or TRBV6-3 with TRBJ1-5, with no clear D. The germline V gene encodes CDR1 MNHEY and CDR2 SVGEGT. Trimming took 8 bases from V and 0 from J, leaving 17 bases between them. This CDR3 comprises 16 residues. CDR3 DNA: TGTGCCAGCGAATCAGACCATGACTCTAGCAATCAGCCCCAGCATTTT. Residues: CASESDHDSSNQPQHF.

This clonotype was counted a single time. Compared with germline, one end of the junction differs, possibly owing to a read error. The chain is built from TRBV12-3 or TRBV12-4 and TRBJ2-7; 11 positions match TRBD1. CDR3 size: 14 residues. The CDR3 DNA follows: TGTGCCAGCAGGGGGACAGGGGGAACCTACGACCAGTACTTC. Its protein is CASRGTGGTYDQYF.

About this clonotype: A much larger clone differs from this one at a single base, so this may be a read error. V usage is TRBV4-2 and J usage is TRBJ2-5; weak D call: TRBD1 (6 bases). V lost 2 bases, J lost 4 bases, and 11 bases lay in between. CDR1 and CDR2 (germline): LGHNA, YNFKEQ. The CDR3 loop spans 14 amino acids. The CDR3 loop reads CASSQNLGGETQYF. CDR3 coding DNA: TGTGCCAGCAGCCAAAATTTAGGGGGAGAGACCCAGTACTTC.

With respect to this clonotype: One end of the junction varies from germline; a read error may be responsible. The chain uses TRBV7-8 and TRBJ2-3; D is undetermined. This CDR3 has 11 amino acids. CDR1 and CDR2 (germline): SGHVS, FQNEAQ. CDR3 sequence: CARSLEDTQYF. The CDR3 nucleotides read TGTGCCCGCAGCTTAGAAGATACGCAGTATTTT.

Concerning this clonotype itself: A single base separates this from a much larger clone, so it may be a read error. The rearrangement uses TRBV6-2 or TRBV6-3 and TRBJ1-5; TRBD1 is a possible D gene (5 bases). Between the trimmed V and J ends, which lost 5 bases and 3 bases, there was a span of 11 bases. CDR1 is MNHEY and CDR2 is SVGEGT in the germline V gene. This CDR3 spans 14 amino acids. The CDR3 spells CASSAGSPNQPQHF. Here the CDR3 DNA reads TGTGCCAGCAGTGCAGGGTCTCCCAATCAGCCCCAGCATTTT.

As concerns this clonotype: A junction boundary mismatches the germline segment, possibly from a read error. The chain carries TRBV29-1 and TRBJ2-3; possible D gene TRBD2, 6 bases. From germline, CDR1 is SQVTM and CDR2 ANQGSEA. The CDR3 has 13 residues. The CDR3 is CSVTNGRADTQYF. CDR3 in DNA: TGCAGCGTTACTAACGGGAGAGCAGATACTCAGTATTTT.

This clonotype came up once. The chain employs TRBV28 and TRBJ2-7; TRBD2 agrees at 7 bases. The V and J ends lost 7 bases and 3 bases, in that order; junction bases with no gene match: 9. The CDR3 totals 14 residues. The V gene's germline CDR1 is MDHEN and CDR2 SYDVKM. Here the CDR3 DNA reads TGTGCCAGCACTCCGATGGGGGGGTTCTACGAGCAGTACTTC. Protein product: CASTPMGGFYEQYF.

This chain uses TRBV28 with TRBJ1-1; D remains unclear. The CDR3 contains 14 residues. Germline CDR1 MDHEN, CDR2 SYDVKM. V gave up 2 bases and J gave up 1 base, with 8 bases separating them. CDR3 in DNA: TGTGCCAGCAGTTTAGGCAGACCGAACACTGAAGCTTTCTTT. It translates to CASSLGRPNTEAFF.

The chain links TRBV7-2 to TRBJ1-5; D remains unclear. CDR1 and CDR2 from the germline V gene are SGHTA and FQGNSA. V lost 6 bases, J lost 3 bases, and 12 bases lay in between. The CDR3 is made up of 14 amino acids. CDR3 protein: CASSQAGFNQPQHF. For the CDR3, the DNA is TGTGCCAGCAGTCAAGCGGGGTTCAATCAGCCCCAGCATTTT.